This T cell receptor (beta chain) is drawn from a study of cytomegalovirus exposure and HLA in healthy donors. V was pared by 4 bases and J by 4 bases, with 13 bases between. Per germline, CDR1 MNHEY and CDR2 SMNVEV (reference sequence). The length of the CDR3 is 14 residues. PCR primers comprised 60 Vbeta and 13 Jbeta primers. Data came from immunoSEQ multiplex PCR; TCRdb stores just in-frame clones and leaves some out. The table includes 100,000 to 150,000 clones, 60% to 85% detected once. The V gene is TRBV27, the J gene TRBJ1-1; D gene unclear. Material: PBMCs. The sequence came from a middle-aged woman in good health and CMV-seronegative. The CDR3 region has the DNA TGTGCCAGCAGTTACACACGGGAGGCCACTGAAGCTTTCTTT. It is translated as CASSYTREATEAFF.